The clone carrying this T cell receptor (beta chain) has at least ten counts. The antigen remains undetermined. The data stem from a study of T cell repertoires in cytomegalovirus infection. Overall study context: It was recently identified HLA-C-restricted and well-studied HLA-B-restricted CMV epitopes that the study used. Through public TCR beta signatures, both CMV infection and matching HLA type were indicated.

CDR1 is SGHTA and CDR2 is FQGNSA in the germline V gene. V lost 1 base, J lost 0 bases, and 6 bases lay in between. The CDR3 contains 14 residues. TCRdb re-analysed the reads in MiXCR, keeping a single row per CDR3 protein. The sample lists about 480,000 distinct CDR3 sequences, 33% occurring once. Study-level points and caveats: Within the response measured ex vivo, HLA-C-restricted CMV-specific TCR beta clonotypes were dominant. Cumulative public TCR beta family frequency identified carriers of CMV plus the relevant HLA.

This material consisted of cultured PBMCs, taken from culture after CMV antigen stimulation. The chain employs TRBV7-2 and TRBJ1-2; D is unclear. This TCR derives from a human donor in good health (CMV status not recorded). Some clones in this sample may be carry-over from other donors' samples. CDR3 sequence: CASSLEEANYGYTF. In DNA, the CDR3 is TGTGCCAGCAGCTTAGAAGAGGCTAACTATGGCTACACCTTC.